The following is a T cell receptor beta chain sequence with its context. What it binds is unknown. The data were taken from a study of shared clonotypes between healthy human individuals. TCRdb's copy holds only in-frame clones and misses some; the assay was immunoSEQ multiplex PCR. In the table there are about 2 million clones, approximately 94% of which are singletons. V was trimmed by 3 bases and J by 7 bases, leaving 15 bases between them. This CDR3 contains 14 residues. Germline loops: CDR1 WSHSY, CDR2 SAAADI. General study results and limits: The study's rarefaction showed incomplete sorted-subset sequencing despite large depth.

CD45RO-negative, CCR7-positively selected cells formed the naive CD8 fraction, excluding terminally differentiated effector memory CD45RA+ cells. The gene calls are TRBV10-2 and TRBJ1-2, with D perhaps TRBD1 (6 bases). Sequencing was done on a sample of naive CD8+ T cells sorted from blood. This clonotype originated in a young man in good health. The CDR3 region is CASSDAGVLGGYTF. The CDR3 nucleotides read TGCGCCAGCAGTGATGCAGGGGTTCTCGGTGGCTACACCTTC.